These 28 T cell receptor beta chains came from one sample sequenced in a study of blood T cells in healthy people across ages. A second PCR, run for roughly 7 to 11 cycles, used a sample-barcoded 5' primer plus a J-beta primer mix. From the 5' RACE reads, TCRdb called clonotypes with MiXCR, one entry per CDR3 protein. The sample includes around 670,000 distinct CDR3 sequences, about 30% of them seen just once. Sequenced: blood. These receptors were obtained from a woman of 80 years or more in good health.

The chain uses TRBV6-6 and TRBJ1-3, with D uncertain. The V end was cut by 0 bases, the J end by 2 bases, with 5 bases between. The length of the CDR3 is 14 residues. Germline CDR1 reads MNHNY; CDR2 reads SVGAGI (reference sequence). This CDR3 reads CASSYSKAGNTIYF. As DNA, the CDR3 is TGTGCCAGCAGTTACTCGAAGGCTGGAAACACCATATATTTT.

This clonotype was observed a handful of times. This chain joins TRBV12-3 or TRBV12-4 and TRBJ2-2; 11 nucleotides line up with TRBD1. The V gene end was trimmed by 7 bases and the J gene end by 4 bases; junction bases not matched to a gene: 5. The CDR3 runs to 15 residues. The CDR3 sequence: CASTTGTGGTGELFF. The CDR3 DNA is TGTGCCAGCACAACCGGGACAGGGGGCACCGGGGAGCTGTTTTTT.

In its sample, this clonotype was seen many times. The chain recombines TRBV20-1 with TRBJ2-1, with D tentatively TRBD1 (8 bases). Per the germline V gene, CDR1 is DFQATT and CDR2 is SNEGSKA (reference sequence). The ends were cut back, 3 bases at V and 7 bases at J, with 16 bases in the middle. The CDR3 covers 14 residues. The CDR3 DNA reads as TGCAGTGCTAGTAAACAGGGGGGGAGGAATGAGCAGTTCTTC. This translates into CSASKQGGRNEQFF.

This clonotype showed up many times. The chain is built from TRBV28 and TRBJ2-1; TRBD2 matches at 11 bases. This CDR3 contains 17 residues. J lost 2 bases, V lost 5 bases, and 8 bases had no gene match. Looked up from germline, CDR1 is MDHEN and CDR2 is SYDVKM. CDR3 DNA sequence: TGTGCCAGCAGTACTCGACTAGCGGGGCGTACCTACAATGAGCAGTTCTTC. Translating gives CASSTRLAGRTYNEQFF.

Concerning this clonotype: A read error is possible here, since a much larger clone lies one base away. The chain couples TRBV29-1 to TRBJ2-1; 7 bases map to TRBD1. This CDR3 is 12 amino acids long. From germline, CDR1 is SQVTM and CDR2 ANQGSEA. With V trimmed by 5 bases and J by 3 bases, 1 base remained unmatched. Here the CDR3 reads CSVRDSYNEQFF. The CDR3 DNA follows: TGCAGCGTTAGGGACAGCTACAATGAGCAGTTCTTC.

Notes on this clonotype: Its ends do not fully match the called genes, so a read error is possible. The V call is TRBV7-8, the J call TRBJ1-2; TRBD1 matches at 8 bases. The V gene's germline CDR1 is SGHVS and CDR2 FQNEAQ. This CDR3 region has 19 residues. CDR3 in amino acids: CACSLVVLTGDLSNYGYTF. CDR3 DNA: TGTGCCTGCAGCTTAGTCGTTCTGACAGGGGACCTCTCTAACTATGGCTACACCTTC.

The sample holds many counts of this clonotype. The V gene is TRBV2, the J gene TRBJ2-3; D is possibly TRBD1 (5 bases). Per the germline V gene, CDR1 is SNHLY and CDR2 is FYNNEI. V was clipped by 1 base and J by 4 bases, with 12 bases between them. This CDR3 region has 15 residues. The CDR3 sequence: CASSEEGAGSDTQYF. The CDR3 DNA sequence: TGTGCCAGCAGTGAAGAAGGGGCTGGTTCAGATACGCAGTATTTT.

This clonotype has only a few counts. The rearrangement uses TRBV6-6 and TRBJ1-5; a weak D match, TRBD1 (5 bases). The CDR3 runs 13 residues. Germline CDR1 and CDR2: MNHNY and SVGAGI (reference sequence). V lost 2 bases and J lost 7, with 9 bases in between. The chain's CDR3 is CASSYPGGQPQHF. For the CDR3, the DNA is TGTGCCAGCAGTTACCCGGGGGGACAGCCCCAGCATTTT.

This clonotype was observed a handful of times. Given a much more abundant clone one base away, this may be a read error. In DNA, the CDR3 is TGTGCCAGCAGCTCTGGGGGAAGGGGCAATGAGCAGTACTTC. Its translation is CASSSGGRGNEQYF. The chain is built from TRBV7-9 and TRBJ2-7; D could derive from TRBD1 or TRBD2 (5 bases each). This CDR3 contains 14 residues. Trimming removed 4 bases at V and 7 bases at J, with 17 bases between. Germline values: CDR1 SEHNR, CDR2 FQNEAQ (reference sequence).

The V and J genes are TRBV2 and TRBJ1-1; D gene uncertain. Germline CDR1 SNHLY, CDR2 FYNNEI. The germline V and J ends were trimmed by 0 bases and 6 bases, with 14 bases remaining between them. The length of the CDR3 is 15 residues. CDR3 sequence: CASSEALGILAEAFF. DNA of the CDR3: TGTGCCAGCAGTGAAGCGCTGGGGATATTAGCTGAAGCTTTCTTT.

The gene calls are TRBV7-2 and TRBJ2-1; D is possibly TRBD1 (5 bases). Trimming took 5 bases from V and 6 from J, leaving 17 bases between them. The CDR3 has 15 residues. Germline CDR1 SGHTA, CDR2 FQGNSA. The CDR3 loop reads CASSPGRDRSNEQFF. In DNA form, the CDR3 reads TGTGCCAGCAGCCCAGGACGCGACAGATCCAATGAGCAGTTCTTC.

The chain is built from TRBV19 and TRBJ1-5, with a possible D match to TRBD1 (5 bases). Germline-derived CDR1 and CDR2 are LNHDA and SQIVND (reference sequence). Trimming took off 3 bases at V and 0 bases at J, with 9 bases between the two ends. The CDR3 loop spans 15 amino acids. CDR3: CASSMGRNSNQPQHF. CDR3 nucleotides: TGTGCCAGTAGTATGGGACGGAATAGCAATCAGCCCCAGCATTTT. Filled out from reference TRBV19 and TRBJ1-5, the complete variable domain reads DGGITQSPKYLFRKEGQNVTLSCEQNLNHDAMYWYRQDPGQGLRLIYYSQIVNDFQKGDIAEGYSVSREKKESFPLTVTSAQKNPTAFYLCASSMGRNSNQPQHFGDGTRLSIL.

A remark on this clonotype: One end of the junction fails to match germline, which may point to a read error. This rearrangement joins TRBV18 to TRBJ2-2, with 10 bases that match TRBD1. The CDR3 runs 19 residues. Germline CDR1 and CDR2: KGHSH and LQKENI. This CDR3 is CASSPPPTGQGSGTGERFF. Here the CDR3 DNA reads TGTGCCAGCTCACCACCGCCAACGGGACAGGGGTCTGGCACCGGGGAGCGGTTTTTT.

This clonotype was seen at least ten times. A read error may explain this, as a much larger clone is one base away. In DNA form, the CDR3 reads TGTGCCAGCAGTTTAAGCGTAGCGGGGGGATACTCCTACAATGAGCAGTACTTC. This sequence encodes CASSLSVAGGYSYNEQYF. J is TRBJ2-1 and V is TRBV12-3 or TRBV12-4, with 10 bases fitting TRBD2. The DNA end favors TRBJ2-7, so the J call may be wrong. The CDR3 extends over 18 amino acids.

This clonotype was counted once. This chain uses TRBV7-2 with TRBJ2-7; D not certain. The CDR3 sequence is 11 residues long. CDR1 is SGHTA and CDR2 is FQGNSA in the germline V gene. Trimming removed 8 bases from V and 4 bases from J, with 9 bases in between. The CDR3 region has the DNA TGTGCCAGCTGCCAAGATTACGAGCAGTACTTC. Encoded protein: CASCQDYEQYF. The full variable domain, rest sourced from reference TRBV7-2 and TRBJ2-7, is GAGVSQSPSNKVTEKGKDVELRCDPISGHTALYWYRQSLGQGLEFLIYFQGNSAPDKSGLPSDRFSAERTGGSVSTLTIQRTQQEDSAVYLCASCQDYEQYFGPGTRLTVT.

The chain carries TRBV30 and TRBJ2-6, with D unresolved. CDR1 and CDR2 from the germline V gene are GTSNPN and SVGIG (reference sequence). The germline V and J ends were trimmed by 3 bases and 0 bases, with 3 bases remaining between them. This CDR3 spans 13 amino acids. In DNA, the CDR3 is TGTGCCTGGAGGGTCTCTGGGGCCAACGTCCTGACTTTC. It encodes CAWRVSGANVLTF.

This clonotype was detected a few times. This may come from a read error, since a much larger clone is one base off. The chain employs TRBV7-9 and TRBJ2-3, with D unclear. Trimming removed 6 bases at V and 6 bases at J, with 10 bases between. CDR3 size: 12 residues. The germline V gene has CDR1 SEHNR and CDR2 FQNEAQ (reference sequence). The CDR3 loop reads CASRLVGDTQYF. DNA of the CDR3: TGTGCCAGCAGGTTGGTCGGTGATACGCAGTATTTT.

This chain uses TRBV20-1 with TRBJ2-7; the D is unclear. This CDR3 has 14 amino acids. The germline V gene has CDR1 DFQATT and CDR2 SNEGSKA (reference sequence). V was clipped by 1 base and J by 4 bases, with 14 bases between them. Here the CDR3 reads CSARGDIPAYEQYF. In DNA form, the CDR3 reads TGCAGTGCTAGAGGAGACATACCGGCTTACGAGCAGTACTTC.

The chain has TRBV6-1 and TRBJ1-2, with unresolved D. Germline values: CDR1 MNHNS, CDR2 SASEGT. V lost 1 base, J lost 4 bases, and 10 bases lay in between. This CDR3 is built from 14 residues. The CDR3 region has the DNA TGTGCCAGCAGTGAAGGAAAGGGAGGCTATGGCTACACCTTC. Amino acids: CASSEGKGGYGYTF.

The V and J genes are TRBV20-1 and TRBJ2-1; D perhaps matches TRBD2 (7 bases). The J call is in doubt because the DNA end fits TRBJ2-7 better. There are 15 residues in the CDR3. Looked up from germline, CDR1 is DFQATT and CDR2 is SNEGSKA (reference sequence). This chain's CDR3 is CSARDVTGGYNEQYF. As DNA, the CDR3 is TGCAGTGCTAGAGACGTAACGGGGGGCTACAATGAGCAGTACTTC.

This clonotype was seen ten or more times. The chain links TRBV12-3 or TRBV12-4 to TRBJ1-4; D gene unclear. The CDR3 runs 16 residues. Deletions cut 6 bases from V and 4 bases from J, with 18 bases between. The CDR3 loop reads CASRPGTARINEKLFF. The CDR3, as DNA: TGTGCCAGCAGGCCGGGCACAGCCCGTATTAATGAAAAACTGTTTTTT.

This clonotype was observed a few times. The rearrangement uses TRBV7-9 and TRBJ1-1; D might be TRBD1 (6 bases). CDR1 is SEHNR, CDR2 FQNEAQ, per germline (reference sequence). This CDR3 spans 14 amino acids. V lost 8 bases and J lost 10, with 23 bases in between. CDR3 amino acids: CASAKPGGDKGAFF. DNA for the CDR3: TGTGCCAGCGCCAAGCCCGGGGGCGACAAGGGAGCTTTCTTT. Based on the CDR3 plus reference TRBV7-9 and TRBJ1-1, the full variable domain is DTGVSQNPRHKITKRGQNVTFRCDPISEHNRLYWYRQTLGQGPEFLTYFQNEAQLEKSRLLSDRFSAERPKGSFSTLEIQRTEQGDSAMYLCASAKPGGDKGAFFGQGTRLTVV.

About this clonotype: A read error is possible here, since a much larger clone lies one base away. The chain couples TRBV5-1 to TRBJ2-7, with D maybe TRBD2 (5 bases). CDR1 is SGHRS, CDR2 YFSETQ, per germline. V was trimmed by 0 bases and J by 7 bases, leaving 20 bases between them. This CDR3 comprises 16 residues. The DNA for the CDR3 is TGCGCCAGCAGCTTGGGACTTCGCAGCCTCCGAGGGGAGCAGTACTTC. It yields the protein CASSLGLRSLRGEQYF.

This clonotype has more than one count but fewer than ten. The rearrangement uses TRBV6-6 and TRBJ2-2, with 8 bases aligning to TRBD1. V was clipped by 10 bases and J by 3 bases; unmatched bases: 7. There are 14 residues in the CDR3. Germline CDR1 MNHNY, CDR2 SVGAGI (reference sequence). CDR3 bases: TGTGCCATCCAGGACAGGGCATACACCGGGGAGCTGTTTTTT. This encodes CAIQDRAYTGELFF.

This clonotype was found many times. This chain joins TRBV4-1 and TRBJ2-1; D may be TRBD1 or TRBD2 (6 bases each). This CDR3 has 15 residues. Germline V lookup: CDR1 MGHRA, CDR2 YSYEKL. V was shortened by 1 base and J by 3 bases, with 10 bases between the two germline ends. CDR3 nucleotide sequence: TGCGCCAGCAGCCAAGGCAGGGGAGGCTACAATGAGCAGTTCTTC. Its protein is CASSQGRGGYNEQFF.

This clonotype showed up many times. The chain combines TRBV4-3 with TRBJ1-4; D is unclear. The CDR3 runs 11 residues. Trimming took 8 bases from V and 7 from J, leaving 8 bases between them. CDR1 and CDR2 (germline): LGHNA, YSLEER. The DNA of the CDR3 is TGCGCCAGCTCCCGGAGTGAAAAACTGTTTTTT. Its protein is CASSRSEKLFF.

Remarks on this clonotype: A single base separates this from a much larger clone, so it may be a read error. The J gene is TRBJ2-5, the V gene TRBV6-4; 9 bases match TRBD1. CDR1 and CDR2 from the germline V gene are MRHNA and SNTAGT. The CDR3 has 14 residues. Losses at the gene ends were 6 bases for V and 11 bases for J; bases not matched to a gene: 13. The CDR3 sequence: CASSNRGLRNEQYF. For the CDR3, the DNA is TGTGCCAGCAGCAACAGGGGGCTTAGGAATGAGCAGTACTTC.

This clonotype came up a few times. The chain carries TRBV28 and TRBJ1-5; D is undetermined. The V gene's germline CDR1 is MDHEN and CDR2 SYDVKM. CDR3 length: 17 residues. V was clipped by 2 bases and J by 0 bases, with 14 bases between them. DNA of the CDR3: TGTGCCAGCAGTTTACTCCATCAGGTGAATAGCAATCAGCCCCAGCATTTT. Its translation is CASSLLHQVNSNQPQHF.